This T cell receptor (beta chain) was sequenced in a study of blood T cell repertoires in COVID-19. As for the study in general: Donors in the United States, Italy and Spain gave samples during acute or convalescent COVID-19. The cDNA or gDNA used as material had been derived from T cells, B-cell-depleted T cells, or PBMCs.

In the authors' methods: Reference gene primer amplification gave estimated nucleated cell counts. Using immunoSEQ multiplex PCR, the repertoire was profiled, and TCRdb retains in-frame clones only, with some absent. V and J calls plus clone size are reproduced from that table; the DNA served to infer D and trimming. The sample contains 150,000 to 200,000 clones, approximately 90% of which appear only once. V shed 7 bases and J shed 2 bases, with 20 bases lying between them. The CDR3 is made up of 16 amino acids. Per germline, CDR1 MNHEY and CDR2 SMNVEV (reference sequence). The chain uses TRBV27 and TRBJ1-1; perhaps TRBD1 as D (6 bases). The sequence derives from a man aged 35 to 55 with active or convalescent COVID-19. Sequenced input: peripheral blood. The CDR3 DNA reads as TGTGCCAGCACCAAAAGAACCGGGACAAGAAACACTGAAGCTTTCTTT. It translates to CASTKRTGTRNTEAFF.